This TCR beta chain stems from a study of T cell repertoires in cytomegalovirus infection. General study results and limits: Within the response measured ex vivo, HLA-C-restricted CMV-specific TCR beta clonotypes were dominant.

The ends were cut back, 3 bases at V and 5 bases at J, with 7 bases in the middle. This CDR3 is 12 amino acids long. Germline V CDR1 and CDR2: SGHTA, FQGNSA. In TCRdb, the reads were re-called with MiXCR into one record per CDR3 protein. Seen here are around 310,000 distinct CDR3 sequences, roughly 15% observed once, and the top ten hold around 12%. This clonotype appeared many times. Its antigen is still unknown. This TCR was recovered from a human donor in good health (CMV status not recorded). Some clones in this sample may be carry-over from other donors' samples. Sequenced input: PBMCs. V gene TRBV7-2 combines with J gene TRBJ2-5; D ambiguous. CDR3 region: CASSFSRETQYF. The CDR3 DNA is TGTGCCAGCAGCTTCTCCCGTGAGACCCAGTACTTC.